This T cell receptor (beta chain) was identified during a study of vaccination and CD4 T cells after COVID-19. Study-wide context: Every participant had a vaccine, which was either BNT162b2 or mRNA-1273, given in two doses.

The study, taken as a whole, reports: Spike mono-reactive clones accounted for 304 of the 307 vaccine-specific clones found in convalescent patients.

Trimming shortened V by 5 bases and J by 4 bases, and 26 bases separated the two germline ends. Germline values: CDR1 SGHTA, CDR2 FQGTGA. The CDR3 spans 18 residues. MiXCR, run by TCRdb on the PCR reads, gives a single entry per CDR3 protein. This repertoire shows 25,000 to 30,000 distinct CDR3 sequences, approximately 53% found once; its top ten account for less than 6%. As for this clonotype: Its antigen is unidentified.

Time point specified: late sampling 161 to 241 days after vaccination in a few convalescent patients. Positive PCR tests were logged from March through December 2020, ahead of US Alpha, Beta and Delta variants. This TCR was sampled from a human donor who had recovered from COVID-19. V gene TRBV7-3 combines with J gene TRBJ2-5, with a tentative D call TRBD2 (5 bases). This specimen was CD4+ T cells from blood, taken about 7 months after SARS-CoV-2 vaccination. CDR3 DNA: TGTGCCAGCAGCCCAAGAGACGGACTTCACAACCGGGGAGAGACCCAGTACTTC. The encoded protein is CASSPRDGLHNRGETQYF.